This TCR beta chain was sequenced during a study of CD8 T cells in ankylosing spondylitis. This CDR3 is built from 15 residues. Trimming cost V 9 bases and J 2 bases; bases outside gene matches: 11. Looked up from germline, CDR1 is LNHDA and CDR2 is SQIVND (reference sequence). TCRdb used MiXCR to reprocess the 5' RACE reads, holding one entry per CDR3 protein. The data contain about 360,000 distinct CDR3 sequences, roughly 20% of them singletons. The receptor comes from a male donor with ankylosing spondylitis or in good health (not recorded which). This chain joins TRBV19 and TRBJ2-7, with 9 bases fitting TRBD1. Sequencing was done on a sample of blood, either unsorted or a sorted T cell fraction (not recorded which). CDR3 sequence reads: CARLDHRDRAYEQYF. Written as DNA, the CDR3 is TGTGCCAGGCTCGACCACCGGGACAGGGCCTACGAGCAGTACTTC.